The clone carrying this T cell receptor beta chain was seen once. Its antigen is currently unknown. The data belong to a study of early T cells in non-severe SARS-CoV-2 infection. Study at large: Bulk RNA isolated from unsorted whole blood underwent sequencing; chains were not paired.

The protocol attached unique molecular identifiers to individual cDNA molecules. Using its own MiXCR run on the 5' RACE reads, TCRdb lists one record per CDR3 protein. Among about 44,000 distinct CDR3 sequences listed, 20% to 25% were seen once. Notes on the study in general: Sequences matched to VDJdb favored anti-spike CD8 responses, while private and CD4 specificities were missed.

Trimming took 7 bases from V and 1 from J, leaving 11 bases between them. CDR1 is MNHEY, CDR2 SVGEGT, per germline. This CDR3 comprises 14 residues. The gene calls are TRBV6-2 or TRBV6-3 and TRBJ1-5, with D perhaps matching TRBD1 (5 bases). This clonotype was sampled from an adult who was a healthcare worker with PCR-confirmed SARS-CoV-2 infection or an uninfected control (not recorded which). Sequences were derived from whole blood, sampled at baseline. The CDR3 here is CASNPWDSNQPQHF. CDR3 sequence (DNA): TGTGCCAGCAATCCTTGGGACAGCAATCAGCCCCAGCATTTT.